These 16 T cell receptor beta chains were sequenced from one sample in a study of blood T cell repertoires in COVID-19. TCRdb's table, derived via immunoSEQ multiplex PCR, lists solely in-frame clones and lacks some. The sample has about 68,000 clones, 89% seen once. Material: peripheral blood. The receptors come from a man aged 50 or older with active COVID-19.

The chain is built from TRBV11-1 and TRBJ2-3; 10 positions agree with TRBD1. CDR1 is SGHAT, CDR2 FQDESV, per germline (reference sequence). With 8 bases clipped from V and 2 bases from J, the junction kept 10 bases outside the gene matches. The CDR3 loop spans 16 amino acids. The CDR3 sequence is CASGARDRGATDTQYF. The CDR3 DNA reads TGTGCCAGCGGGGCCCGGGACAGGGGAGCCACAGATACGCAGTATTTT.

The V call is TRBV5-1, the J call TRBJ2-7, with D perhaps matching TRBD1 (6 bases). Per germline, CDR1 SGHRS and CDR2 YFSETQ. The CDR3 is 16 amino acids. V shed 4 bases and J shed 2 bases, with 19 bases lying between them. Here the CDR3 DNA reads TGCGCCAGCAGCCTGGCGACAGGAGCCATTCCCTACGAGCAGTACTTC. Residues: CASSLATGAIPYEQYF.

The J gene is TRBJ2-1, the V gene TRBV6-6; 12 nucleotides match TRBD2. Germline V gene data show CDR1 as MNHNY and CDR2 as SVGAGI (reference sequence). V lost 3 bases and J lost 7; bases outside the gene matches: 7. This CDR3 region has 16 residues. The CDR3 loop reads CASSYRMTSGGNEQFF. The CDR3 coding sequence is TGTGCCAGCAGTTATAGAATGACTAGCGGGGGAAATGAGCAGTTCTTC.

This rearrangement joins TRBV11-2 to TRBJ2-2; 7 nucleotides match TRBD1. The CDR3 has 14 residues. The trim removed 6 bases at V and 7 bases at J, leaving 8 bases unmatched. CDR1 and CDR2 (germline): SGHAT, FQNNGV. CDR3 sequence reads: CASSYRGGGGELFF. CDR3 bases: TGTGCCAGCAGTTACAGGGGTGGAGGCGGGGAGCTGTTTTTT.

The rearrangement joins TRBV11-3 to TRBJ2-3; TRBD2 is a possible D gene (6 bases). Germline V lookup: CDR1 SGHNT, CDR2 YENEEA. The CDR3 length is 15 residues. V was trimmed by 1 base and J by 2 bases, leaving 10 bases between them. CDR3 coding DNA: TGTGCCAGCAGCTTAGGGGACTTGACCACAGATACGCAGTATTTT. This translates into CASSLGDLTTDTQYF.

The DNA of the CDR3 is TGTGCCAGCTCACCGGACTTACCGGATCCCTACGAGCAGTACTTC. Translation: CASSPDLPDPYEQYF. This rearrangement joins TRBV18 to TRBJ2-7; D is perhaps TRBD2 (5 bases). In germline, CDR1 is KGHSH, CDR2 LQKENI. The CDR3 contains 15 residues. Trimming took off 3 bases at V and 2 bases at J, with 14 bases between the two ends.

The chain is built from TRBV11-2 and TRBJ1-2; 9 bases line up with TRBD1. V dropped 6 bases and J dropped 7; count of bases not matched to a gene: 18. This CDR3 has 17 amino acids. The V gene's germline CDR1 is SGHAT and CDR2 FQNNGV. For the CDR3, the DNA is TGTGCCAGCAGACGACCGGGACAGGGAGAAGAGAAAAGTGGCTACACCTTC. It translates to CASRRPGQGEEKSGYTF.

The chain has TRBV11-2 and TRBJ2-1; perhaps TRBD1 as D (5 bases). The V gene's germline CDR1 is SGHAT and CDR2 FQNNGV. CDR3 length: 16 amino acids. Between the trimmed V and J ends, which lost 4 bases and 2 bases, there was a span of 15 bases. The CDR3: CASSYLQGRAYNEQFF. As DNA, the CDR3 is TGTGCCAGCAGCTACCTCCAGGGTAGGGCCTACAATGAGCAGTTCTTC.

This clone was counted once. CDR3 in amino acids: CASSYGGGRRYEQYF. CDR3 nucleotide sequence: TGTGCCAGCAGTTACGGGGGCGGGCGTCGCTACGAGCAGTACTTC. V is TRBV6-5 and J is TRBJ2-7; a possible D gene is TRBD1 (6 bases). The CDR3 has 15 amino acids. The ends were cut back, 2 bases at V and 3 bases at J, with 14 bases in the middle. In germline, CDR1 is MNHEY, CDR2 SVGAGI.

The V and J genes are TRBV5-1 and TRBJ1-1; D may be TRBD1 (5 bases). Trimming took 4 bases from V and 6 from J, leaving 16 bases between them. Germline V gene lookup returns CDR1 SGHRS and CDR2 YFSETQ. CDR3 size: 14 residues. In DNA form, the CDR3 reads TGCGCCAGCAGCGAAACACCCAGGGTGCCTGAAGCTTTCTTT. Translation: CASSETPRVPEAFF.

V gene TRBV5-5 combines with J gene TRBJ2-1; D remains unclear. CDR3 length: 13 amino acids. Looked up from germline, CDR1 is SGHKS and CDR2 is YYEKEE (reference sequence). V was trimmed by 1 base and J by 2 bases, leaving 4 bases between them. The CDR3 here is CASSLSAYNEQFF. DNA of the CDR3: TGTGCCAGCAGCTTGTCGGCCTACAATGAGCAGTTCTTC.

The rearrangement uses TRBV9 and TRBJ1-2; TRBD1 is a possible D gene (5 bases). Germline V gene data show CDR1 as SGDLS and CDR2 as YYNGEE. The CDR3 contains 14 residues. Trimming pared 2 bases from V and 0 bases from J, leaving 8 bases between. The CDR3 here is CASSVTASNYGYTF. In nucleotides, the CDR3 is TGTGCCAGCAGCGTGACAGCCTCTAACTATGGCTACACCTTC.

The genes are TRBV18 and TRBJ2-5; D might be TRBD2 (5 bases). The CDR3 loop spans 16 amino acids. Trimming cost V 0 bases and J 0 bases, with 11 bases left between them. The germline V gene has CDR1 KGHSH and CDR2 LQKENI. Here the CDR3 reads CASSPPGAQYQETQYF. The CDR3 DNA reads TGTGCCAGCTCACCACCGGGAGCCCAGTACCAAGAGACCCAGTACTTC.

The rearrangement joins TRBV19 to TRBJ1-1; D gene uncertain. The ends were cut back, 5 bases at V and 0 bases at J, with 7 bases in the middle. This CDR3 has 13 residues. Looked up from germline, CDR1 is LNHDA and CDR2 is SQIVND (reference sequence). CDR3 sequence (DNA): TGTGCCAGTAGTCCAGATATGAACACTGAAGCTTTCTTT. Translation: CASSPDMNTEAFF.

V gene TRBV5-1 combines with J gene TRBJ2-3, with D tentatively TRBD1 (6 bases). The germline V gene has CDR1 SGHRS and CDR2 YFSETQ. The CDR3 covers 15 residues. Trimming took 6 bases from V and 0 from J, leaving 14 bases between them. CDR3 sequence reads: CASKTTGFSTDTQYF. As DNA, the CDR3 is TGCGCCAGCAAAACTACAGGGTTTAGCACAGATACGCAGTATTTT.

The chain uses TRBV4-3 and TRBJ1-1; D not resolved. Per the germline V gene, CDR1 is LGHNA and CDR2 is YSLEER. V gave up 0 bases and J gave up 4 bases, with 9 bases separating them. The CDR3 has 14 residues. The CDR3 DNA reads TGCGCCAGCAGCCAAGAGTCCGGAGCCACTGAAGCTTTCTTT. The encoded protein is CASSQESGATEAFF.